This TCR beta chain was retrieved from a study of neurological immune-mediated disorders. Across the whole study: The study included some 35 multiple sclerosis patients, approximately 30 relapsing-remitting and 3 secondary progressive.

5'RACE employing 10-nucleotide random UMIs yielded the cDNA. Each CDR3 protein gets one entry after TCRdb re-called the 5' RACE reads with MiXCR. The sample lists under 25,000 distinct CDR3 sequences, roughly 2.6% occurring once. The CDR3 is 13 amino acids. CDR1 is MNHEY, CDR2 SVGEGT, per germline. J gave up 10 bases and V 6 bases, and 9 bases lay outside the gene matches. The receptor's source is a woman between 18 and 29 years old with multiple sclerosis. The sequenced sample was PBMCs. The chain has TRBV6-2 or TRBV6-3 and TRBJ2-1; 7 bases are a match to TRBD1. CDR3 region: CASSNRPDREQFF. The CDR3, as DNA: TGTGCCAGCAGCAACCGCCCGGACAGGGAGCAGTTCTTC.